The clone carrying this T cell receptor (beta chain) was seen a few times. Germline V gene sequence: CDR1 LGHNA, CDR2 YNFKEQ. Unmatched junction bases numbered 9, after V lost 3 bases and J lost 6 bases. The CDR3 totals 16 residues. The record originates from a study of CD8 T cells in ankylosing spondylitis. The authors made TCR beta libraries by quantitative 5'-RACE with molecular barcodes. TCRdb reprocessed the 5' RACE reads with MiXCR, giving one entry per CDR3 protein. The sample contains about 150,000 distinct CDR3 sequences, more than 9.5% of which appear only once. The sequenced material came from blood, either unsorted or a sorted T cell fraction (not recorded which). The clonotype originates from a female donor with ankylosing spondylitis or in good health (not recorded which). The chain links TRBV4-2 to TRBJ2-1; 9 nucleotides align to TRBD1. CDR3 in amino acids: CASSQPGTGSSNEQFF. CDR3 DNA: TGTGCCAGCAGCCAGCCCGGGACAGGGAGTAGCAATGAGCAGTTCTTC.